Following are 3 T cell receptor beta chains from one sample sequenced in a study of cytomegalovirus exposure and HLA in healthy donors. PCR involved 60 Vbeta and 13 Jbeta primers. Libraries were prepared by immunoSEQ multiplex PCR; TCRdb keeps only in-frame clonotypes and omits some of them. The sample shows around 170,000 clones, just over 75% of them seen only once. Sequenced input: PBMCs. Receptor source: a young man in good health and CMV-seronegative.

The chain joins TRBV4-2 to TRBJ2-1; 14 nucleotides line up with TRBD2. J was trimmed by 9 bases and V by 4 bases; bases with no gene match: 11. The germline V gene encodes CDR1 LGHNA and CDR2 YNFKEQ. The CDR3 is made up of 17 amino acids. The CDR3 nucleotides are TGTGCCAGCAGCCCCCGACTAGCGGGGGGGCAGGTGGGTGAGCAGTTCTTC. It codes for CASSPRLAGGQVGEQFF.

The rearrangement joins TRBV7-2 to TRBJ1-5; D is perhaps TRBD1 (6 bases). Germline V gene sequence: CDR1 SGHTA, CDR2 FQGNSA. The CDR3 is 17 residues long. Trimming cost V 2 bases and J 3 bases, with 17 bases left between them. The CDR3 sequence: CASSLFPKGGVNQPQHF. CDR3 DNA sequence: TGTGCCAGCAGCTTATTCCCTAAGGGGGGGGTCAATCAGCCCCAGCATTTT.

On this clone itself: This sample also contains other DNA sequences that code for the same CDR3. CDR3: CASSPGLANYNEQFF. As DNA, the CDR3 is TGTGCCAGCTCACCGGGACTAGCGAATTACAATGAGCAGTTCTTC. This sequence joins TRBV18 and TRBJ2-1; 10 nucleotides line up with TRBD2. After removal of 3 bases from V and 4 bases from J, the junction contained 3 bases not matched to a gene. From germline, CDR1 is KGHSH and CDR2 LQKENI. This CDR3 spans 15 amino acids.